This TCR beta chain was sequenced in a study of cytomegalovirus exposure and HLA in healthy donors. Study-wide points: A later analysis by the authors found several of the most significant clusters apparently linked to common viral pathogens. For TCR beta chains, V- and J-gene trimming was later linked to a missense DCLRE1C variant.

Primers included in the PCR were 60 Vbeta and 13 Jbeta primers. Sequenced by immunoSEQ multiplex PCR; TCRdb stores in-frame clones only, minus some. The sample consists of more than 80,000 clones, about four fifths of them appearing once. For this clone: Its antigen is not known.

Healthy bone marrow donors made up the donors. This clonotype was sampled from a woman in her seventies in good health and CMV-seropositive. Sequenced material: PBMCs.

The CDR3 bases are TGTGCCAGCAGTTCATCCCCAGCGGGAGCGCAGTATTTT. Translated, it gives CASSSSPAGAQYF. The V gene is TRBV27, the J gene TRBJ2-3, with 8 bases fitting TRBD2. V lost 4 bases to trimming and J lost 10 bases; unmatched junction nucleotides: 7. Germline CDR1 and CDR2: MNHEY and SMNVEV (reference sequence). The CDR3 covers 13 residues.